These T cell receptor beta chains were read from a single sample in a study of T-cell reconstitution after alpha-beta-depleted transplantation in children. TCRdb recomputed calls from the PCR reads with MiXCR, one row per CDR3 protein. The sample shows about 610,000 distinct CDR3 sequences, roughly 10% of them seen only once. The source material was PBMCs from the stem cell graft donor, sampled from the stem cell graft. The origin of the receptors is a human donor who donated a stem cell graft to a child with acute myeloid leukemia. The CDR3 runs from the conserved cysteine through the conserved F or W. D genes are given only for firm matches. Not every row has a clone size; where given, it reads once, few, many or a size class.

J gene	V gene	D gene	clone size	CDR3 protein	CDR3 DNA
TRBJ2-7	TRBV6-1	NA	many	CASTGGFFSYEQYF	TGTGCCAGCACCGGGGGCTTTTTCTCCTACGAGCAGTACTTC
TRBJ2-1	TRBV4-2	TRBD2	few	CASSQGRSGVFYNEQFF	TGTGCCAGCAGCCAAGGACGTAGCGGGGTTTTCTACAATGAGCAGTTCTTC
TRBJ2-7	TRBV6-2/TRBV6-3	TRBD1	few	CASTQGAGIAYEQYF	TGTGCCAGCACCCAGGGGGCGGGAATCGCCTACGAGCAGTACTTC
TRBJ2-1	TRBV29-1	TRBD2	many	CSVWTSGRRYNEQFF	TGCAGCGTCTGGACTAGCGGGAGGCGTTACAATGAGCAGTTCTTC
TRBJ2-7	TRBV7-4	TRBD2	NA	CASSLGGSGGYEQYF	TGTGCCAGCAGCTTAGGAGGTAGCGGGGGCTACGAGCAGTACTTC
TRBJ1-1	TRBV20-1	NA	NA	CSAQPPNTEAFF	TGCAGTGCGCAGCCACCTAACACTGAAGCTTTCTTT
TRBJ1-4	TRBV12-3/TRBV12-4	NA	NA	CASTYGGGNEKLFF	TGTGCCAGCACCTATGGGGGTGGTAATGAAAAACTGTTTTTT
TRBJ1-1	TRBV12-3/TRBV12-4	NA	few	CASSLSGRDTEAFF	TGTGCCAGCAGTTTATCAGGACGGGACACTGAAGCTTTCTTT
TRBJ2-7	TRBV15	TRBD2	few	CATKGQANPGTSGRYYEQYF	TGTGCCACCAAGGGACAGGCGAACCCTGGGACTAGCGGGAGATACTACGAGCAGTACTTC
TRBJ1-4	TRBV12-3/TRBV12-4	NA	many	CASSLAPRAPFF	TGTGCCAGCAGTTTGGCCCCACGGGCACCGTTTTTT